The T cell receptor (beta chain) described here comes from a study of Ad26.COV2.S vaccination and SARS-CoV-2 variants. Study-wide points: Analyses of TCR breadth and depth may have underestimated total T cell responses. Recipients of either vaccine or placebo displayed similar breadth of non-spike TCRs. Greater spike-specific TCR breadth was seen in vaccine recipients than in placebo recipients. CD8+ and CD4+ T cells specific for spike reportedly responded with substantial breadth after vaccination.

Sequencing was performed with immunoSEQ multiplex PCR; in TCRdb, only in-frame clones are kept and a portion is missing. The profile covers approximately 340,000 clones, with roughly nine tenths appearing a single time and 3.9% taken by the ten largest. Remarks on this clone: What it recognizes is unknown.

CDR3 length equals 14 residues. Germline assignment: CDR1 LNHDA and CDR2 SQIVND (reference sequence). The V and J ends lost 7 bases and 8 bases, in that order; junction bases with no gene match: 10. The chain employs TRBV19 and TRBJ2-1; 8 nucleotides agree with TRBD1. This specimen was peripheral blood, taken after recovery from COVID-19. The receptor's source is a human donor who had recovered from COVID-19. The CDR3 nucleotides are TGTGCCAGTACTCACAGGGGGGTAAGGGATGAGCAGTTCTTC. This encodes CASTHRGVRDEQFF.